This T cell receptor (beta chain) was retrieved from a study of T cell repertoires and HLA-DP antigens. Sequenced by immunoSEQ multiplex PCR; TCRdb stores in-frame clones only, minus some. The sample has about 73,000 clones, around 77% seen once. About this clone: Its antigen is not identified.

The length of the CDR3 is 12 residues. Germline CDR1 reads MNHNY; CDR2 reads SVGAGI (reference sequence). V was cut by 2 bases and J by 8 bases, with 4 bases left in between. The chain has TRBV6-6 and TRBJ1-6; no reliable D call. Sequenced: CD4+ T cells from PBMCs. The TCR originated in a man aged 60 to 69 in good health and CMV-seronegative. CDR3 in amino acids: CASSYNDSPLHF. CDR3 sequence (DNA): TGTGCCAGCAGTTACAACGATTCACCCCTCCACTTT.